The T cell receptor beta chain under discussion was sequenced for a study of cytomegalovirus exposure and HLA in healthy donors. Overall study findings and caveats: A classifier reportedly called cytomegalovirus status with high sensitivity and specificity.

The V segment lost 1 base and the J segment 3 bases; nucleotides outside the gene matches: 4. CDR1 and CDR2 from the germline V gene are SGHRS and YFSETQ. The CDR3 runs to 16 residues. The PCR ran on 60 Vbeta and 13 Jbeta primers. TCRdb's copy holds only in-frame clones and misses some; the assay was immunoSEQ multiplex PCR. This repertoire shows some 140,000 clones, around 83% found once; its top ten account for around 1.2%. On this clone: The antigen is undetermined.

V gene TRBV5-1 combines with J gene TRBJ1-4; 9 bases match TRBD1. The sequenced sample consisted of PBMCs. The TCR was taken from a male donor in good health and CMV-seropositive. CDR3 sequence reads: CASSLLGQGPNEKLFF. CDR3 DNA: TGCGCCAGCAGCTTGCTCGGACAGGGGCCTAATGAAAAACTGTTTTTT.